Listed below are T cell receptor beta chains from one sample, sequenced in a study of CD8+ T cells in alopecia areata. Method: immunoSEQ multiplex PCR; TCRdb's copy keeps in-frame clones and lacks some. Of 200,000 to 250,000 clones listed, about 50% are singletons. The sequenced sample was CD4+ T cells sorted from blood, obtained at week 4, from a patient treated with tofacitinib. These receptors were collected from a human donor with alopecia areata. Both conserved end residues are part of each CDR3. A D gene is named only where the DNA matches it firmly.

TRBV9 13 - CASSVDPSSPLHF
TRBV29-1 13 - CSVEAQGAGTQYF
TRBV5-1 16 - CASSLESGKLNTEAFF
TRBV4-3 14 - CASSQGNSGDEAFF
TRBV28 12 - CASRPVDTEAFF
TRBV5-1 15 - CASSPLARVGNEQFF
TRBV25-1 11 - CASSEIYEQYF
TRBV29-1 12 - CSAWRGERVLTF
TRBV9 15 - CASSVDSTPMGGYTF
TRBV18 15 - CASSPGTQSMNEQFF
TRBV30 14 - CAWSVLEATDTQYF
TRBV7-2 14 - CASSFLGLQETQYF
TRBV6-1 13 - CASGGAGNQPQHF
TRBV4-1 13 - CASSQTGLETQYF
TRBV6-6 14 - CASRDWTVTYEQYF
TRBV29-1 11 - CSVWSAGELFF
TRBV5-1 13 TRBD2 CASSLRLAETQYF
TRBV29-1 12 TRBD1 CSVRQGPHEQFF
TRBV29-1 16 TRBD1 CSVVHSSGTGYYGYTF
TRBV7-3 15 - CASSPSLSRVDTQYF
TRBV30 14 - CAWSVITSDTEAFF
TRBV25-1 15 - CASSEWPEGNSPLHF